Each of the 21 T cell receptor beta chains below was sequenced from the same sample in a study of CD8+CD57+ T cells in acquired aplastic anemia. Both TCR beta VDJ combination and CDR3 sequence profiling were carried out. Genomic DNA was the template for this profiling. A single record per CDR3 protein comes from TCRdb applying MiXCR to the reads. The sample holds 300,000 or so distinct CDR3 sequences, around three fifths seen once. The material sequenced was sorted CD4+, CD8+, or CD8+CD57+ T cells (not recorded which) from PBMCs. All receptors come from a human donor with severe aplastic anemia or a healthy control (not recorded which).

The chain joins TRBV2 to TRBJ2-1; 7 bases match TRBD1. V shed 7 bases, J shed 2 bases, and the junction held 11 bases outside the gene matches. Per germline, CDR1 SNHLY and CDR2 FYNNEI. CDR3 length: 16 amino acids. CDR3 bases: TGTGCCAGCATTCACCGTCGGGACAGACCCTACAATGAGCAGTTCTTC. Its translation: CASIHRRDRPYNEQFF.

The chain links TRBV19 to TRBJ2-3; 11 positions agree with TRBD2. In germline, CDR1 is LNHDA, CDR2 SQIVND (reference sequence). V shed 8 bases, J shed 6 bases, and the junction held 10 bases outside the gene matches. CDR3 length: 15 residues. CDR3 protein: CASGKSSGRRDTQYF. The CDR3 DNA sequence: TGTGCCAGTGGCAAATCTAGCGGGAGGCGGGATACGCAGTATTTT.

This clonotype showed up many times. This chain joins TRBV6-1 and TRBJ1-2, with D maybe TRBD1 (5 bases). V lost 7 bases to trimming and J lost 6 bases, with 15 bases between them. Germline V gene data show CDR1 as MNHNS and CDR2 as SASEGT. CDR3 length equals 13 residues. The CDR3 region is CASIATGVDGYTF. CDR3 sequence (DNA): TGTGCCAGCATCGCGACGGGGGTGGATGGCTACACCTTC.

J is TRBJ1-4 and V is TRBV7-9; D call uncertain. The V end was cut by 5 bases, the J end by 4 bases, with 14 bases between. Germline V CDR1 and CDR2: SEHNR, FQNEAQ (reference sequence). The CDR3 contains 15 residues. CDR3 protein: CASSGWTEDNEKLFF. CDR3 in DNA: TGTGCCAGCAGCGGATGGACGGAAGATAATGAAAAACTGTTTTTT.

This chain uses TRBV20-1 with TRBJ2-5, with D unclear. Germline-derived CDR1 and CDR2 are DFQATT and SNEGSKA (reference sequence). The CDR3 length is 8 residues. Trimming took off 1 base at V and 10 bases at J, with 1 base between the two ends. DNA of the CDR3: TGCAGTGCTAGAGTCCAGTACTTC. This sequence encodes CSARVQYF.

The chain combines TRBV10-3 with TRBJ1-1; 7 bases match TRBD1. The CDR3 runs 15 residues. Germline loops: CDR1 ENHRY, CDR2 SYGVKD. J lost 2 bases, V lost 4 bases, and 7 bases had no gene match. CDR3 nucleotide sequence: TGTGCCATCAGTGGTCTAACAGGGGTCAACACTGAAGCTTTCTTT. Its protein product is CAISGLTGVNTEAFF.

The rearrangement joins TRBV2 to TRBJ1-2; 7 bases are a match to TRBD1. This CDR3 is 13 amino acids long. V shed 4 bases and J 4 bases; nucleotides not matched to a gene: 3. Germline-derived CDR1 and CDR2 are SNHLY and FYNNEI. In DNA form, the CDR3 reads TGTGCCAGCAGTGGGGGACAGTTCTATGGCTACACCTTC. Its translation: CASSGGQFYGYTF.

At least ten counts were recorded for this clonotype. V usage is TRBV20-1 and J usage is TRBJ1-2; 8 nucleotides match TRBD1. V lost 6 bases and J lost 8; bases outside the gene matches: 11. The V gene's germline CDR1 is DFQATT and CDR2 SNEGSKA (reference sequence). This CDR3 has 13 residues. The CDR3 DNA sequence: TGCAGTGCCCGTATGACAGGGGCTACAGGCTACACCTTC. It translates to CSARMTGATGYTF.

This clonotype occurred a few times. The V gene is TRBV10-3, the J gene TRBJ2-1; D is undetermined. The V end was cut by 4 bases, the J end by 8 bases, with 6 bases between. This CDR3 is built from 11 residues. Looked up from germline, CDR1 is ENHRY and CDR2 is SYGVKD. This CDR3 reads CAISAGDEQFF. In DNA form, the CDR3 reads TGTGCCATCAGTGCAGGCGATGAGCAGTTCTTC.

A remark on this clonotype: One end of the junction is discordant with germline, which a read error may explain. V gene TRBV7-7 combines with J gene TRBJ2-3; D is tentatively TRBD1 or TRBD2 (6 bases each). This CDR3 is 13 amino acids long. Germline CDR1 is SSHAT and CDR2 is FNYEAQ (reference sequence). As DNA, the CDR3 is TGTGCTAGCAGCCCTAGGGGGGCAGATACGCAGTATTTT. As protein: CASSPRGADTQYF.

This chain links TRBV20-1 with TRBJ1-6; D uncertain. The CDR3 has 14 residues. Deletions cut 1 base from V and 10 bases from J, with 14 bases between. Per the germline V gene, CDR1 is DFQATT and CDR2 is SNEGSKA (reference sequence). The CDR3 spells CSARVSSVGSPLHF. In DNA, the CDR3 is TGCAGTGCTAGAGTCTCCAGTGTTGGGTCACCCCTCCACTTT.

The chain carries TRBV10-3 and TRBJ1-5; D is undetermined. This CDR3 region has 13 residues. Germline CDR1 is ENHRY and CDR2 is SYGVKD. The V gene lost 4 bases and the J gene lost 1 base, with 5 bases spanning the gap. The CDR3 here is CAISGTSNQPQHF. In DNA form, the CDR3 reads TGTGCCATCAGTGGGACGAGCAATCAGCCCCAGCATTTT.

J is TRBJ2-7 and V is TRBV19; D gene unclear. The germline CDR1 and CDR2 sequences are LNHDA and SQIVND (reference sequence). V was clipped by 3 bases and J by 0 bases, with 9 bases between them. This CDR3 spans 14 amino acids. The DNA of the CDR3 is TGTGCCAGTAGTATCTCAACGAGCTCCTACGAGCAGTACTTC. Translating gives CASSISTSSYEQYF.

This clonotype was picked up one time. The V gene is TRBV7-9, the J gene TRBJ2-2; no clear D gene. V was pared by 1 base and J by 11 bases, with 5 bases between. This CDR3 has 11 amino acids. Germline loops: CDR1 SEHNR, CDR2 FQNEAQ (reference sequence). CDR3 residues: CASSLGAELFF. In DNA, the CDR3 is TGTGCCAGCAGCTTAGGGGCCGAGCTGTTTTTT.

The table lists this clonotype with many counts. The V call is TRBV11-3, the J call TRBJ2-3; D unclear. Trimming left V 0 bases short and J 2 bases short, with 6 bases between. Germline CDR1 and CDR2: SGHNT and YENEEA. The CDR3 is made up of 14 amino acids. In DNA form, the CDR3 reads TGTGCCAGCAGCTTAGATCCAGCCACAGATACGCAGTATTTT. Residues: CASSLDPATDTQYF.

The chain recombines TRBV7-9 with TRBJ2-1; D is perhaps TRBD1 or TRBD2 (6 bases each). V lost 3 bases, J lost 7 bases, and 13 bases lay in between. The germline CDR1 and CDR2 sequences are SEHNR and FQNEAQ (reference sequence). There are 14 residues in the CDR3. The CDR3 sequence is CASSFGGGPNEQFF. The DNA for the CDR3 is TGTGCCAGCAGCTTCGGAGGGGGTCCGAATGAGCAGTTCTTC.

The chain uses TRBV10-2 and TRBJ2-3, with TRBD1 matching 8 bases. V was clipped by 6 bases and J by 3 bases; unmatched bases: 8. Germline V lookup: CDR1 WSHSY, CDR2 SAAADI. This CDR3 has 15 amino acids. The CDR3 DNA reads TGCGCCAGCAGCATGGGACAGGCCGGGACAGATACGCAGTATTTT. Translated: CASSMGQAGTDTQYF.

The V and J genes are TRBV10-3 and TRBJ1-2; D is perhaps TRBD1 (6 bases). The germline V and J ends were trimmed by 3 bases and 8 bases, with 13 bases remaining between them. The CDR3 consists of 13 residues. The germline V gene has CDR1 ENHRY and CDR2 SYGVKD. The CDR3 DNA is TGTGCCATCAGTGATAGACAGGAGGGGGGCTACACCTTC. Amino acids: CAISDRQEGGYTF.

The chain links TRBV15 to TRBJ1-1; TRBD1 matches 8 bases. V trimming: 0 bases; J trimming: 7 bases; junction bases outside the gene matches: 13. Germline CDR1 reads LNHNV; CDR2 reads YYDKDF (reference sequence). The CDR3 covers 17 residues. The CDR3 spells CATSRDRAGTGGDEAFF. The CDR3 DNA reads TGTGCCACCAGCAGAGATCGGGCCGGGACAGGAGGCGATGAAGCTTTCTTT.

This rearrangement joins TRBV4-1 to TRBJ2-6, with 7 bases aligning to TRBD2. With 1 base clipped from V and 0 bases from J, the junction kept 3 bases outside the gene matches. This CDR3 has 17 amino acids. Germline CDR1 reads MGHRA; CDR2 reads YSYEKL. In DNA, the CDR3 is TGCGCCAGCAGCCAAGGACTAGCTTACTCTGGGGCCAACGTCCTGACTTTC. Encoded protein: CASSQGLAYSGANVLTF.

The chain is built from TRBV20-1 and TRBJ2-1, with 9 positions matching TRBD1. The CDR3 is 14 amino acids. In germline, CDR1 is DFQATT, CDR2 SNEGSKA (reference sequence). The CDR3 bases are TGCAGCGCACTGACAGGGGGGGGGTCCAATGAGCAGTTCTTC. Amino acid sequence: CSALTGGGSNEQFF.